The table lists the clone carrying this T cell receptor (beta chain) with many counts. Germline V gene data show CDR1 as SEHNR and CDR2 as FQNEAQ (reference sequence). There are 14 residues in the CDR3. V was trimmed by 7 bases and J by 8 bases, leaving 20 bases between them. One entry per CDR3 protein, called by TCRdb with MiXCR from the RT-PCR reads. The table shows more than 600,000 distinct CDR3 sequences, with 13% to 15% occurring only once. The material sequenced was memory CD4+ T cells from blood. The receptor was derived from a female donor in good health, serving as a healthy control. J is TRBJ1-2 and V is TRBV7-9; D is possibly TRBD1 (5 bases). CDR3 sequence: CASNIAAMGTGYTF. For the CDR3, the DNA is TGTGCCAGCAATATAGCGGCGATGGGGACGGGCTACACCTTC.